This T cell receptor (beta chain) derives from a study of human T cells and chemical hapten exposure. Time point denoted: patch test 1, 2 weeks after DPC sensitization. The treatment is: therapeutic diphenylcyclopropenone sensitization with weekly scalp DPC. Extraction of total RNA was performed on unfractionated whole blood. This CDR3 contains 15 residues. Germline V gene sequence: CDR1 MNHEY, CDR2 SMNVEV (reference sequence). The trim removed 6 bases at V and 4 bases at J, leaving 10 bases unmatched. From the RACE reads, TCRdb called clonotypes with MiXCR, one entry per CDR3 protein. Counted here are roughly 38,000 distinct CDR3 sequences, 4% occurring once; the ten biggest clones make up about a quarter.

This TCR was recovered from a man aged 50 or older with alopecia areata. Some clones in this sample may be carry-over from other donors' samples. The V and J genes are TRBV27 and TRBJ1-1, with 8 bases fitting TRBD1. Material: whole blood, obtained in connection with sensitization to the hapten diphenylcyclopropenone (DPC). In DNA form, the CDR3 reads TGTGCCAGCAGACTACAGGGGGGGGCAGCCACTGAAGCTTTCTTT. Its translation is CASRLQGGAATEAFF.